One sample yielded the 22 T cell receptor beta chains listed below, sequenced in a study of graft-versus-host responses after intestinal transplantation. Clones were read by immunoSEQ multiplex PCR, and TCRdb kept only the in-frame ones, dropping some. This sample carries 8,500 to 11,000 clones, 36% of them seen once, and the ten largest clones take 10% to 15%. Each mixed lymphocyte reaction held around 200,000 CFSE-labeled responders and around 200,000 irradiated violet-dye-labeled stimulators. The material sequenced was alloreactive CD8+ T cells from a mixed lymphocyte reaction culture, taken before intestinal transplant. Regarding subset: CFSE-low proliferating T cells sorted from roughly 6-day pre-transplant mixed lymphocyte reaction (GvH or HvG direction). These receptor sequences come from a human patient who received an intestinal transplant.

The chain joins TRBV2 to TRBJ2-3; a possible D gene is TRBD1 (6 bases). This CDR3 has 16 residues. Germline V gene sequence: CDR1 SNHLY, CDR2 FYNNEI. The V end was cut by 5 bases, the J end by 5 bases, with 20 bases between. The CDR3 reads CASSSRRDTAEDTQYF. Here the CDR3 DNA reads TGTGCCAGCAGTAGCCGAAGGGACACCGCGGAAGATACGCAGTATTTT.

This chain connects TRBV9 to TRBJ1-1; 9 bases agree with TRBD1. The CDR3 runs 15 residues. After removal of 4 bases from V and 6 bases from J, the junction contained 10 bases not matched to a gene. CDR1 and CDR2 (germline): SGDLS, YYNGEE. The CDR3 loop is CASSSVDRGIPEAFF. CDR3 DNA: TGTGCCAGCAGCTCAGTCGACAGGGGGATACCTGAAGCTTTCTTT. Using reference TRBV9 and TRBJ1-1 for the parts outside the CDR3, the full variable domain is DSGVTQTPKHLITATGQRVTLRCSPRSGDLSVYWYQQSLDQGLQFLIQYYNGEERAKGNILERFSAQQFPDLHSELNLSSLELGDSALYFCASSSVDRGIPEAFFGQGTRLTVV.

This clone was counted only a few times. V and J are TRBV7-9 and TRBJ1-4, with D perhaps TRBD1 (5 bases). Germline values: CDR1 SEHNR, CDR2 FQNEAQ (reference sequence). This CDR3 is 13 amino acids long. Trimming stripped 3 bases from V and 8 bases from J, with 10 bases between. CDR3 loop: CASSLTEREKLFF. The DNA of the CDR3 is TGTGCCAGCAGCTTGACAGAACGCGAAAAACTGTTTTTT.

V and J are TRBV7-9 and TRBJ2-5; 14 bases match TRBD2. The CDR3 is 18 amino acids. After removal of 6 bases from V and 5 bases from J, the junction contained 14 bases not matched to a gene. In germline, CDR1 is SEHNR, CDR2 FQNEAQ (reference sequence). The CDR3 is CASRPTSGLAGVRETQYF. CDR3 coding DNA: TGTGCCAGCAGGCCCACGTCGGGACTAGCGGGGGTTAGGGAGACCCAGTACTTC.

There are a few counts of this clone. The V and J genes are TRBV7-8 and TRBJ2-5; the match to TRBD1 covers 7 bases. J was trimmed by 0 bases and V by 1 base; bases with no gene match: 2. The CDR3 is made up of 15 amino acids. The germline V gene has CDR1 SGHVS and CDR2 FQNEAQ. The CDR3 DNA reads TGTGCCAGCAGCTTAGGTACAGGGGACCAAGAGACCCAGTACTTC. The encoded protein is CASSLGTGDQETQYF.

The rearrangement links TRBV9 to TRBJ2-3, with a possible D match to TRBD1 (5 bases). The CDR3 loop spans 15 amino acids. Germline values: CDR1 SGDLS, CDR2 YYNGEE. V lost 7 bases, J lost 0 bases, and 15 bases lay in between. In DNA form, the CDR3 reads TGTGCCAGCGGAGTTTTGACAGCTAGCACAGATACGCAGTATTTT. Translated: CASGVLTASTDTQYF.

V gene TRBV13 combines with J gene TRBJ2-5; 12 nucleotides line up with TRBD2. The CDR3 extends over 16 amino acids. Germline values: CDR1 PRHDT, CDR2 FYEKMQ (reference sequence). V was clipped by 0 bases and J by 4 bases; unmatched bases: 3. The CDR3 DNA follows: TGTGCCAGCAGCTTAGGGGGACTAGCGGGCGGAGAGACCCAGTACTTC. Encoded protein: CASSLGGLAGGETQYF.

In its sample, this clone is large. The chain carries TRBV2 and TRBJ2-1, with 7 bases matching TRBD1. Germline V gives CDR1 SNHLY, CDR2 FYNNEI. CDR3 length equals 15 residues. V was pared by 5 bases and J by 5 bases, with 9 bases of the junction left unmatched. The CDR3: CASSPIDRANNEQFF. In DNA form, the CDR3 reads TGTGCCAGCAGTCCAATCGACAGGGCCAACAATGAGCAGTTCTTC.

The genes are TRBV28 and TRBJ2-5, with 10 bases fitting TRBD2. The CDR3 is made up of 17 amino acids. The V gene's germline CDR1 is MDHEN and CDR2 SYDVKM. The ends lost 1 base at V and 6 bases at J; junction bases unmatched: 11. This CDR3 reads CASSLSSSGRALKTQYF. The DNA for the CDR3 is TGTGCCAGCAGTTTATCGTCAAGCGGGAGGGCCTTAAAGACCCAGTACTTC.

The chain joins TRBV6-5 to TRBJ2-1; D ambiguous. CDR1 and CDR2 (germline): MNHEY, SVGAGI. V shed 5 bases and J shed 3 bases, with 14 bases lying between them. The CDR3 covers 15 residues. The CDR3 coding sequence is TGTGCCAGCAGTCCTACCCTACTCTACTACAATGAGCAGTTCTTC. Translation: CASSPTLLYYNEQFF.

The J gene is TRBJ2-7, the V gene TRBV28; 7 bases agree with TRBD1. V shed 3 bases and J 3 bases; nucleotides not matched to a gene: 8. CDR3 size: 15 residues. CDR1 and CDR2 (germline): MDHEN, SYDVKM. Here the CDR3 DNA reads TGTGCCAGCAGTTTTTTGAGGGGGCGGTTCTACGAGCAGTACTTC. This encodes CASSFLRGRFYEQYF.

This clone showed up just a few times. This sequence joins TRBV5-1 and TRBJ2-7, with D possibly TRBD1 on 7 matching bases. Trimming removed 0 bases from V and 5 bases from J, with 12 bases in between. This CDR3 is 14 amino acids long. From germline, CDR1 is SGHRS and CDR2 YFSETQ. In DNA, the CDR3 is TGCGCCAGCAGCTTGGCCGCCAGGGGGGACGAGCAGTACTTC. Its protein product is CASSLAARGDEQYF.

This clone was detected a few times. At the DNA level, this CDR3 is encoded by other sequences in the same sample as well. The chain recombines TRBV6-1 with TRBJ2-3; D is ambiguous. V was pared by 0 bases and J by 0 bases, with 7 bases between. The CDR3 extends over 15 amino acids. Germline V gene lookup returns CDR1 MNHNS and CDR2 SASEGT. CDR3 nucleotides: TGTGCCAGCAGTGAAGCGCCGGAGAGCACAGATACGCAGTATTTT. Translation: CASSEAPESTDTQYF.

The chain recombines TRBV28 with TRBJ2-5; no reliable D call. The CDR3 covers 17 residues. The V and J ends lost 5 bases and 4 bases respectively, with 23 bases between them. Germline values: CDR1 MDHEN, CDR2 SYDVKM. As DNA, the CDR3 is TGTGCCAGCAGTATGGCCCGGGTTACCGGCTTCGGAGAGACCCAGTACTTC. Protein: CASSMARVTGFGETQYF.

The chain has TRBV19 and TRBJ1-1; unclear D gene. The V gene lost 5 bases and the J gene lost 1 base, with 5 bases spanning the gap. The CDR3 covers 12 residues. Looked up from germline, CDR1 is LNHDA and CDR2 is SQIVND (reference sequence). CDR3 residues: CASSRGNTEAFF. The CDR3 coding sequence is TGTGCCAGTAGTCGAGGGAACACTGAAGCTTTCTTT. Together with reference TRBV19 and TRBJ1-1, the CDR3 gives the full variable domain: DGGITQSPKYLFRKEGQNVTLSCEQNLNHDAMYWYRQDPGQGLRLIYYSQIVNDFQKGDIAEGYSVSREKKESFPLTVTSAQKNPTAFYLCASSRGNTEAFFGQGTRLTVV.

This clone has a handful of counts. The rearrangement joins TRBV5-8 to TRBJ1-1; a possible D gene is TRBD1 (6 bases). Germline CDR1 reads SGHTS; CDR2 reads YDEGEE. The V end lost 4 bases, the J end lost 4 bases, and 23 bases lay between the germline ends. The CDR3 spans 17 residues. The CDR3 coding sequence is TGTGCCAGCAGCCTTCCGGGGGGGCTTTGGGTAAGCACTGAAGCTTTCTTT. Translating gives CASSLPGGLWVSTEAFF.

The rearrangement links TRBV13 to TRBJ2-7; 7 nucleotides agree with TRBD1. J lost 4 bases, V lost 4 bases, and 7 bases had no gene match. Germline values: CDR1 PRHDT, CDR2 FYEKMQ (reference sequence). The CDR3 length is 14 residues. CDR3 in DNA: TGTGCCAGCAGCTCGAGACAGGGCTGGTACGAGCAGTACTTC. Encoded protein: CASSSRQGWYEQYF.

This clone showed up just a few times. The chain joins TRBV13 to TRBJ1-2, with TRBD1 matching over 8 bases. V lost 5 bases and J lost 1; bases outside the gene matches: 6. Per germline, CDR1 PRHDT and CDR2 FYEKMQ (reference sequence). CDR3 length: 15 residues. CDR3 DNA: TGTGCCAGCAGCCTAAGGGACAGGCTTAACTATGGCTACACCTTC. Its protein product is CASSLRDRLNYGYTF.

The chain recombines TRBV4-1 with TRBJ1-5; D may be TRBD1 (6 bases). The V end lost 4 bases, the J end lost 3 bases, and 13 bases lay between the germline ends. Germline V lookup: CDR1 MGHRA, CDR2 YSYEKL. The CDR3 is 15 amino acids. CDR3 DNA sequence: TGCGCCAGCAGCCCCTGGGGGGGCTCCAATCAGCCCCAGCATTTT. Residues: CASSPWGGSNQPQHF.

This sequence joins TRBV11-2 and TRBJ1-1, with D maybe TRBD1 (5 bases). The CDR3 has 15 amino acids. Trimming stripped 5 bases from V and 1 base from J, with 14 bases between. Germline V CDR1 and CDR2: SGHAT, FQNNGV. The CDR3 loop reads CASSAWRGTNTEAFF. The DNA of the CDR3 is TGTGCCAGCAGCGCTTGGAGGGGTACGAACACTGAAGCTTTCTTT.

This clone was recorded once. Other DNA sequences in this sample translate to the same CDR3. Written as DNA, the CDR3 is TGTGCCAGCAGTTACGGGGCTAGCTACGAGCAGTACTTC. Residues: CASSYGASYEQYF. The rearrangement joins TRBV6-5 to TRBJ2-7, with D perhaps matching TRBD1 (5 bases). This CDR3 comprises 13 residues. Trimming pared 2 bases from V and 3 bases from J, leaving 8 bases between. In germline, CDR1 is MNHEY, CDR2 SVGAGI.

This clone was found a few times. The V call is TRBV2, the J call TRBJ1-1, with D tentatively TRBD1 (5 bases). The V end was cut by 4 bases, the J end by 6 bases, with 15 bases between. The CDR3 sequence is 14 residues long. The germline V gene encodes CDR1 SNHLY and CDR2 FYNNEI. CDR3 nucleotide sequence: TGTGCCAGCAGTGCCCAGGGCCTCCACCCTGAAGCTTTCTTT. It encodes CASSAQGLHPEAFF.